These 20 T cell receptor beta chains were all obtained from the same sample, sequenced in a study of blood T cell repertoires in COVID-19. TCRdb's table, derived via immunoSEQ multiplex PCR, lists solely in-frame clones and lacks some. Of about 350,000 clones in the sample, about 89% are singletons; the top ten hold more than 5%. Sequencing input: peripheral blood. Receptor source: a woman aged 50 to 65 with COVID-19, enrolled during active disease.

This chain links TRBV2 with TRBJ2-7; TRBD2 agrees at 8 bases. Germline CDR1 SNHLY, CDR2 FYNNEI. The CDR3 runs to 15 residues. V lost 7 bases and J lost 7; bases outside the gene matches: 15. The CDR3 region has the DNA TGTGCCAGCACCGGGGGGGGCCTACCTTCTGGAGAGCAGTACTTC. Its translation: CASTGGGLPSGEQYF. Full variable domain (rest looked up from reference TRBV2 and TRBJ2-7): EPEVTQTPSHQVTQMGQEVILRCVPISNHLYFYWYRQILGQKVEFLVSFYNNEISEKSEIFDDQFSVERPDGSNFTLKIRSTKLEDSAMYFCASTGGGLPSGEQYFGPGTRLTVT.

The J gene is TRBJ2-7, the V gene TRBV30; the match to TRBD1 covers 9 bases. The V gene's germline CDR1 is GTSNPN and CDR2 SVGIG (reference sequence). Germline trimming cut 5 bases from V and 2 bases from J; bases unmatched to any gene: 4. There are 13 residues in the CDR3. The CDR3 nucleotides read TGTGCCTGGGGCAGACAGGGGGCCTACGAGCAGTACTTC. It translates to CAWGRQGAYEQYF.

V usage is TRBV2 and J usage is TRBJ2-3; D might be TRBD1 (5 bases). The V gene's germline CDR1 is SNHLY and CDR2 FYNNEI. The V end was cut by 4 bases, the J end by 0 bases, with 11 bases between. This CDR3 has 15 amino acids. CDR3 bases: TGTGCCAGCAGTGTTCAGGGCTTTAGCACAGATACGCAGTATTTT. Amino acids: CASSVQGFSTDTQYF.

This clone was found a few times. This chain links TRBV19 with TRBJ2-7, with a possible D match to TRBD1 (7 bases). V lost 9 bases and J 5 bases, leaving 17 bases between the germline ends. Germline values: CDR1 LNHDA, CDR2 SQIVND (reference sequence). The CDR3 spans 13 residues. CDR3 in DNA: TGTGCCAGACTTCGACAGGGAGGCCACGAGCAGTACTTC. Translated, it gives CARLRQGGHEQYF. The variable domain in full, with the rest retrieved from reference TRBV19 and TRBJ2-7, is DGGITQSPKYLFRKEGQNVTLSCEQNLNHDAMYWYRQDPGQGLRLIYYSQIVNDFQKGDIAEGYSVSREKKESFPLTVTSAQKNPTAFYLCARLRQGGHEQYFGPGTRLTVT.

The J gene is TRBJ1-1, the V gene TRBV19, with 7 bases identical to TRBD1. Trimming took 3 bases from V and 1 from J; bases not matched to a gene: 14. The CDR3 is 18 amino acids. Germline CDR1 reads LNHDA; CDR2 reads SQIVND (reference sequence). The DNA for the CDR3 is TGTGCCAGTAGTATGGGGACGAGGGGGCGCGTCCGGAACACTGAAGCTTTCTTT. Protein product: CASSMGTRGRVRNTEAFF.

This chain links TRBV5-6 with TRBJ2-7, with TRBD1 matching over 7 bases. Germline CDR1 SGHDT, CDR2 YYEEEE. The CDR3 totals 15 residues. The J segment lost 2 bases and the V segment lost 3 bases, leaving 8 bases of the junction unmatched. The DNA for the CDR3 is TGTGCCAGCAGCTCGTCGGACAGGCCAACCTACGAGCAGTACTTC. Protein product: CASSSSDRPTYEQYF. The variable domain in full, with the rest retrieved from reference TRBV5-6 and TRBJ2-7, is DAGVTQSPTHLIKTRGQQVTLRCSPKSGHDTVSWYQQALGQGPQFIFQYYEEEERQRGNFPDRFSGHQFPNYSSELNVNALLLGDSALYLCASSSSDRPTYEQYFGPGTRLTVT.

This chain connects TRBV3-1 (or the pseudogene TRBV3-2) to TRBJ2-2; D might be TRBD1 (6 bases). V gave up 0 bases and J gave up 6 bases, with 11 bases separating them. The CDR3 is made up of 15 amino acids. The V gene's germline CDR1 is LGHDT and CDR2 YNNKEL (reference sequence). CDR3 nucleotides: TGTGCCAGCAGCCAAGAAGACAGGACCTCCGGGGAGCTGTTTTTT. As protein: CASSQEDRTSGELFF.

This clone was seen once. This rearrangement joins TRBV15 to TRBJ1-2; the D gene is possibly TRBD1 (5 bases). CDR1 is LNHNV and CDR2 is YYDKDF in the germline V gene (reference sequence). CDR3 length: 15 residues. The V end lost 4 bases, the J end lost 2 bases, and 14 bases lay between the germline ends. The DNA of the CDR3 is TGTGCCACCAGCACGCGGGACGGCCTAAACTATGGCTACACCTTC. Its translation: CATSTRDGLNYGYTF.

The chain links TRBV5-6 to TRBJ1-5; 7 bases align to TRBD1. The CDR3 runs to 14 residues. V lost 4 bases to trimming and J lost 2 bases; unmatched junction nucleotides: 3. CDR1 and CDR2 from the germline V gene are SGHDT and YYEEEE. CDR3 protein: CASSRTGGNQPQHF. In DNA, the CDR3 is TGTGCCAGCAGCCGTACAGGGGGCAATCAGCCCCAGCATTTT.

The rearrangement joins TRBV19 to TRBJ1-1; the match to TRBD1 covers 10 bases. Germline CDR1 LNHDA, CDR2 SQIVND (reference sequence). CDR3 length equals 13 residues. The V and J ends lost 6 bases and 10 bases, in that order; junction bases with no gene match: 8. CDR3 protein: CASSLGTGVVAFF. The DNA for the CDR3 is TGTGCCAGTAGCCTCGGGACAGGGGTAGTAGCTTTCTTT. Combining the CDR3 with reference TRBV19 and TRBJ1-1 gives the whole variable domain DGGITQSPKYLFRKEGQNVTLSCEQNLNHDAMYWYRQDPGQGLRLIYYSQIVNDFQKGDIAEGYSVSREKKESFPLTVTSAQKNPTAFYLCASSLGTGVVAFFGQGTRLTVV.

The chain employs TRBV3-1 (or the pseudogene TRBV3-2) and TRBJ2-5, with TRBD2 matching 13 bases. There are 15 residues in the CDR3. V dropped 4 bases and J dropped 5; count of bases not matched to a gene: 4. Germline-derived CDR1 and CDR2 are LGHDT and YNNKEL (reference sequence). The CDR3, as DNA: TGTGCCAGCAGCCGCCGGACTAGCGGGAGTGAGACCCAGTACTTC. This encodes CASSRRTSGSETQYF.

This chain joins TRBV5-5 and TRBJ2-7; D might be TRBD2 (6 bases). The CDR3 is 15 amino acids. CDR1 and CDR2 (germline): SGHKS, YYEKEE (reference sequence). The V end lost 4 bases, the J end lost 3 bases, and 17 bases lay between the germline ends. The CDR3 sequence is CASSQGRLELYEQYF. In DNA form, the CDR3 reads TGTGCCAGCAGCCAAGGCCGACTAGAACTCTACGAGCAGTACTTC.

J is TRBJ2-7 and V is TRBV7-2, with 8 bases identical to TRBD2. Per the germline V gene, CDR1 is SGHTA and CDR2 is FQGNSA. Trimming removed 1 base from V and 4 bases from J; junction bases left unmatched: 6. CDR3 length: 15 residues. CDR3 in amino acids: CASSLGSGSGYEQYF. The CDR3 nucleotides are TGTGCCAGCAGCTTAGGGAGCGGGAGTGGGTACGAGCAGTACTTC.

V usage is TRBV18 and J usage is TRBJ1-2, with TRBD1 identical over 11 bases. The CDR3 is 14 residues long. The germline CDR1 and CDR2 sequences are KGHSH and LQKENI. V dropped 4 bases and J dropped 8; count of bases not matched to a gene: 6. CDR3 protein: CASSRGQGAEGYTF. CDR3 nucleotides: TGTGCCAGCTCACGAGGACAGGGGGCGGAAGGCTACACCTTC.

This chain connects TRBV12-3 or TRBV12-4 to TRBJ1-1; D perhaps matches TRBD1 (5 bases). The CDR3 spans 13 residues. V dropped 3 bases and J dropped 1 base, with 6 bases sitting between them. CDR3 nucleotides: TGTGCCAGCAGTTTCCAGGGGAACACTGAAGCTTTCTTT. Translated, it gives CASSFQGNTEAFF.

This chain uses TRBV7-6 with TRBJ2-3; perhaps TRBD2 as D (5 bases). With 2 bases removed from V and 2 bases from J, the gap between germline ends came to 14 bases. Germline CDR1 reads SGHVS; CDR2 reads FNYEAQ. The CDR3 loop spans 16 amino acids. The CDR3 coding sequence is TGTGCCAGCAGCTTAAGTCCTCCGGGAACCACAGATACGCAGTATTTT. Its protein is CASSLSPPGTTDTQYF.

V and J are TRBV27 and TRBJ2-1, with 8 bases that match TRBD2. J was trimmed by 8 bases and V by 3 bases; bases with no gene match: 12. The CDR3 sequence is 16 residues long. The germline gives CDR1 MNHEY, CDR2 SMNVEV (reference sequence). CDR3 in amino acids: CASSFWGSGSGDEQFF. CDR3 nucleotide sequence: TGTGCCAGCAGTTTTTGGGGAAGCGGGAGTGGGGATGAGCAGTTCTTC.

The CDR3 sequence: CASSQRQLPYEQYF. The CDR3 DNA follows: TGTGCCAGCAGCCAAAGACAGTTACCTTACGAGCAGTACTTC. This chain links TRBV14 with TRBJ2-7, with D perhaps matching TRBD1 (5 bases). Trimming shortened V by 2 bases and J by 4 bases, and 12 bases separated the two germline ends. The CDR3 spans 14 residues. CDR1 SGHDN and CDR2 FVKESK come from the germline V gene.

J is TRBJ2-7 and V is TRBV3-1 (or the pseudogene TRBV3-2); TRBD2 agrees at 7 bases. CDR3 length: 19 amino acids. After removal of 3 bases from V and 0 bases from J, the junction contained 17 bases not matched to a gene. In germline, CDR1 is LGHDT, CDR2 YNNKEL (reference sequence). CDR3 coding DNA: TGTGCCAGCAGCCAGTCAACCATTGGACTAGTTCGGGCCTCCTACGAGCAGTACTTC. Residues: CASSQSTIGLVRASYEQYF.

The V and J genes are TRBV30 and TRBJ1-5, with a possible D match to TRBD1 (5 bases). V dropped 2 bases and J dropped 0 bases, with 8 bases sitting between them. The length of the CDR3 is 14 residues. From germline, CDR1 is GTSNPN and CDR2 SVGIG (reference sequence). CDR3 residues: CAWSSGYSNQPQHF. CDR3 in DNA: TGTGCCTGGAGTTCAGGGTATAGCAATCAGCCCCAGCATTTT. The variable domain in full, with the rest retrieved from reference TRBV30 and TRBJ1-5, is SQTIHQWPATLVQPVGSPLSLECTVEGTSNPNLYWYRQAAGRGLQLLFYSVGIGQISSEVPQNLSASRPQDRQFILSSKKLLLSDSGFYLCAWSSGYSNQPQHFGDGTRLSIL.